This T cell receptor (beta chain) was retrieved from a study of T-cell reconstitution after alpha-beta-depleted transplantation in children. In this sample, this clonotype turned up a few times. The CDR3 runs to 16 residues. V shed 2 bases and J 1 base; nucleotides not matched to a gene: 2. The V gene's germline CDR1 is MNHEY and CDR2 SVGAGI. Unique molecular identifiers were used in preparing the TCRbeta library. TCRdb processed the PCR reads anew with MiXCR; each CDR3 protein has one entry. The data hold approximately 400,000 distinct CDR3 sequences, with roughly 11% observed a single time. Source: PBMCs from the stem cell graft donor, taken from the stem cell graft. The rearrangement joins TRBV6-5 to TRBJ2-6; TRBD1 matches at 7 bases. The TCR originated in a human donor who donated a stem cell graft to a child with acute myeloid leukemia. The CDR3 region is CASSYARGSGANVLTF. CDR3 DNA sequence: TGTGCCAGCAGTTACGCCAGGGGGTCTGGGGCCAACGTCCTGACTTTC.